This is a list of T cell receptor beta chains from one sample in a study of spatial heterogeneity in lung cancer. Using its own MiXCR run on the 5' RACE reads, TCRdb lists one record per CDR3 protein. The table lists approximately 6,900 distinct CDR3 sequences, 9.5% to 15% of them singletons. Sequencing was performed on lung tumor tissue, taken at surgery. These receptors all come from a male donor with early-stage non-small cell lung cancer. CDR3s include the opening cysteine and the closing phenylalanine or tryptophan. D genes are given only for firm matches. Expanded clones get a size class; other rows say once, few or many, or leave the size out.

clone size	V gene	D gene	J gene	CDR3 DNA	CDR3 protein
many	TRBV7-2	TRBD2	TRBJ2-3	TGTGCCAGCAGCTTAAGTTACGGCGGGAGTATGGATACGCAGTATTTT	CASSLSYGGSMDTQYF
medium-sized	TRBV5-1	TRBD2	TRBJ2-7	TGCGCCAGCAGCTTGGGAGCGGGGGTTGAGTACGAGCAGTACTTC	CASSLGAGVEYEQYF
many	TRBV25-1	TRBD1	TRBJ1-4	TGTGCCAGCAGTAAGGCGGACAGGGTGGATGAAAAACTGTTTTTT	CASSKADRVDEKLFF
NA	TRBV12-3/TRBV12-4	NA	TRBJ2-3	TGTGCCAGCAGTTTGAGGAACACAGATACGCAGTATTTT	CASSLRNTDTQYF
NA	TRBV7-2	TRBD1	TRBJ1-4	TGTGCCAGCAGCCCGACAGGGACCACGCTGTTTTTT	CASSPTGTTLFF
many	TRBV10-2	NA	TRBJ1-5	TGCGCCAGCAGTCTAGAGACGGTAAATAGCAATCAGCCCCAGCATTTT	CASSLETVNSNQPQHF
many	TRBV29-1	NA	TRBJ2-5	TGCAGCGTTGGGGGGCTAGGCGGAGAGACCCAGTACTTC	CSVGGLGGETQYF
many	TRBV11-2	NA	TRBJ2-7	TGTGCCAGCAGCTTGAGCGGGACAACCTACGAGCAGTACTTC	CASSLSGTTYEQYF
many	TRBV6-6	NA	TRBJ1-5	TGTGCCAGCAGTTACGAGGGCGATCAGCCCCAGCATTTT	CASSYEGDQPQHF
medium-sized	TRBV18	NA	TRBJ1-2	TGTGCCAGCTCACCACCGACCAGGCCCAATGGCTACACCTTC	CASSPPTRPNGYTF
few	TRBV2	NA	TRBJ1-2	TGTGCCAGCAGCAAAACAACGGGCCTGACGGAGGGCTACACCTTC	CASSKTTGLTEGYTF
medium-sized	TRBV28	NA	TRBJ1-1	TGTGCCAGCAGCACCCCCGGAACGAACACTGAAGCTTTCTTT	CASSTPGTNTEAFF
NA	TRBV20-1	TRBD2	TRBJ2-3	TGCAGTGCTAGAGGGAGTAGCGGGAGAGGGACGCAGTATTTT	CSARGSSGRGTQYF
many	TRBV6-2/TRBV6-3	NA	TRBJ2-2	TGTGCCAGCAGTTACTACCCGAAGCTAAGGACGGGACAGAACACCGGGGAGCTGTTTTTT	CASSYYPKLRTGQNTGELFF
many	TRBV20-1	NA	TRBJ2-2	TGCAGTGCGTTAACTCCTCGGGGGGCAGCGAACACCGGGGAGCTGTTTTTT	CSALTPRGAANTGELFF
medium-sized	TRBV6-5	NA	TRBJ2-6	TGTGCCAGCATATCCGGGGCCAACGTCCTGACTTTC	CASISGANVLTF
medium-sized	TRBV20-1	TRBD2	TRBJ2-5	TGCAGTGCTACCCCGGCTAGCGGGTTCCAAGAGACCCAGTACTTC	CSATPASGFQETQYF
many	TRBV11-3	TRBD1	TRBJ2-2	TGTGCCAGCAGCTTCCCAGGGGGCGCGAGCACCGGGGAGCTGTTTTTT	CASSFPGGASTGELFF
medium-sized	TRBV18	NA	TRBJ1-2	TGTGCCAGCTCACCCTCAGGGAAAAATGGCTACACCTTC	CASSPSGKNGYTF
many	TRBV20-1	NA	TRBJ2-7	TGCAGTGCTAGTTATCACGAGCAGTACTTC	CSASYHEQYF
many	TRBV20-1	NA	TRBJ2-6	TGCAGTGCTAGAGGTACCGGGGCCAACGTCCTGACTTTC	CSARGTGANVLTF
many	TRBV11-2	NA	TRBJ2-1	TGTGCCAGCAGCCCCCGGGAGATCGGGTACAATGAGCAGTTCTTC	CASSPREIGYNEQFF
many	TRBV14	NA	TRBJ2-1	TGTGCCAGCAGCCAAGACAGGGACCTAAGGAATGAGCAGTTCTTC	CASSQDRDLRNEQFF
many	TRBV6-2/TRBV6-3	TRBD2	TRBJ2-1	TGTGCCACCTCGGGCATAGCGGGAGGGCCAGACAATGAGCAGTTCTTC	CATSGIAGGPDNEQFF
medium-sized	TRBV18	NA	TRBJ2-6	TGTGCCAGCTTTCTATCTGGGGCCAACGTCCTGACTTTC	CASFLSGANVLTF
medium-sized	TRBV20-1	TRBD2	TRBJ2-1	TGCAGTGCTAACCCGGCACTAGCGGGAGGGCCAATCATAGGCAATGAGCAGTTCTTC	CSANPALAGGPIIGNEQFF
many	TRBV6-5	NA	TRBJ2-1	TGTGCCAGCAGTTACTCTGTAGGAACTAGCTCCTACAATGAGCAGTTCTTC	CASSYSVGTSSYNEQFF
many	TRBV12-5	TRBD2	TRBJ2-7	TGTGCTAGTGGTTTGACTAGCGTTAGCTCCTACGAGCAGTACTTC	CASGLTSVSSYEQYF
many	TRBV20-1	NA	TRBJ2-3	TGCAGTGCTAGAGTATTGGGTGGGGTTCAAGATACGCAGTATTTT	CSARVLGGVQDTQYF
many	TRBV7-8	NA	TRBJ1-1	TGTGCCAGCAGCCCCGGGAAAAACACTGAAGCTTTCTTT	CASSPGKNTEAFF
NA	TRBV3-1	TRBD2	TRBJ2-3	TGTGCCAGCAGTTACAATCTACCGGGACTAGCGGGAAGGGCTACGCAGTATTTT	CASSYNLPGLAGRATQYF
many	TRBV20-1	NA	TRBJ2-3	TGCAGTGCTAGAGATCCCGGGGATACGCAGTATTTT	CSARDPGDTQYF
NA	TRBV29-1	TRBD1	TRBJ2-5	TGCAGCGTTGTGCGGACAGGGTTGGAGACCCAGTACTTC	CSVVRTGLETQYF
NA	TRBV7-9	NA	TRBJ1-1	TGTGCCAGCAGCCAGACAAACACTGAAGCTTTCTTT	CASSQTNTEAFF
few	TRBV30	NA	TRBJ1-1	TGTGCCTGGAGTGTGAAACAATTTAGGGCTGAAGCTTTCTTT	CAWSVKQFRAEAFF
medium-sized	TRBV10-3	NA	TRBJ2-7	TGTGCCATCAGAAGGGCAGGGGGGCCCTACGAGCAGTACTTC	CAIRRAGGPYEQYF
many	TRBV5-4	NA	TRBJ1-1	TGTGCCAGCAGCTCGAACAGGAAGAACACTGAAGCTTTCTTT	CASSSNRKNTEAFF
many	TRBV20-1	TRBD2	TRBJ2-5	TGCAGTGCAAAGGGCGACGGGAGGCAAGAGACCCAGTACTTC	CSAKGDGRQETQYF
NA	TRBV7-9	NA	TRBJ1-3	TGTGCCAGCAGCGCAGCGGACGGCTCTTCTGGAAACACCATATATTTT	CASSAADGSSGNTIYF
many	TRBV14	NA	TRBJ2-7	TGTGCCACTTCCCGGGAAAGGGATTCCGAGCAGTACTTC	CATSRERDSEQYF
many	TRBV2	TRBD1	TRBJ2-2	TGTGCCAGCAGTGGACAGGGCCACGGGGAGCTGTTTTTT	CASSGQGHGELFF
NA	TRBV3-1	NA	TRBJ2-1	TGTGCCAGCAGGGGGGAAGCCGATGAGCAGTTCTTC	CASRGEADEQFF
many	TRBV24-1	TRBD2	TRBJ2-5	TGTGCCACCAGTGGGACTAGCGGGAGTCATACCCAGTACTTC	CATSGTSGSHTQYF
many	TRBV28	TRBD2	TRBJ2-2	TGTGCCAGCAGACTAGCGGGAGAGACCGGGGAGCTGTTTTTT	CASRLAGETGELFF
many	TRBV5-1	TRBD2	TRBJ2-4	TGCGCCAGCAGCTTGGTGACTAGCGGGGTTCAGGCGATTGCCAAAAACATTCAGTACTTC	CASSLVTSGVQAIAKNIQYF
many	TRBV12-3/TRBV12-4	NA	TRBJ1-5	TGTGCCAGCAGTTCAGGACGGGACAATCAGCCCCAGCATTTT	CASSSGRDNQPQHF
many	TRBV28	NA	TRBJ2-3	TGTGCCAGCAGTCCGGTCTTGGCGGGAGATACGCAGTATTTT	CASSPVLAGDTQYF
NA	TRBV5-1	TRBD1	TRBJ1-6	TGCGCCAGCAGCCGGGACAGCAATTCACCCCTCCACTTT	CASSRDSNSPLHF
medium-sized	TRBV20-1	TRBD1	TRBJ2-7	TGCAGTGCTACCAGCCCCGGGACAGGGCCTCGCGAGCAGTACTTC	CSATSPGTGPREQYF
NA	TRBV7-9	NA	TRBJ2-3	TGTGCCAGCAGCCCTGCGACAGGTTGGGAACTGGGGGATACGCAGTATTTT	CASSPATGWELGDTQYF
NA	TRBV7-9	NA	TRBJ2-2	TGTGCCAGCAGCTTAGGAGTGGGCGGGGAGCTGTTTTTT	CASSLGVGGELFF
NA	TRBV5-1	NA	TRBJ2-2	TGCGCCAGCAGCCCCGAGTACACCGGGGAGCTGTTTTTT	CASSPEYTGELFF
NA	TRBV4-2	NA	TRBJ1-6	TGTGCCAGCAGCCAAGAAACAGGGAATTCACCCCTCCACTTT	CASSQETGNSPLHF
medium-sized	TRBV7-9	NA	TRBJ2-5	TGTGCCAGCAGCTCCAGGGGCCCGGAGACCCAGTACTTC	CASSSRGPETQYF
NA	TRBV19	NA	TRBJ1-5	TGTGCCAGTAGTGCGGGAACAGGAGGAGGCAATCAGCCCCAGCATTTT	CASSAGTGGGNQPQHF
medium-sized	TRBV7-9	NA	TRBJ2-7	TGTGCCAGCAGCTTAGTGGGCACCTACGAGCAGTACTTC	CASSLVGTYEQYF
many	TRBV6-2/TRBV6-3	NA	TRBJ2-7	TGTGCCAGCGAAGGTGGGGTTGTGCAGTACTTC	CASEGGVVQYF
many	TRBV18	NA	TRBJ1-5	TGTGCCAGCTCACCAGCGAGCAATCAGCCCCAGCATTTT	CASSPASNQPQHF